The TCR beta chain described here comes from a study of early T cells in non-severe SARS-CoV-2 infection. CDR1 is SNHLY and CDR2 is FYNNEI in the germline V gene. There are 11 residues in the CDR3. V lost 4 bases, J lost 5 bases, and 3 bases lay in between. This clonotype appeared many times. cDNA molecules, individually, were tagged with unique molecular identifiers. TCRdb passed the 5' RACE reads through MiXCR, listing each CDR3 protein once. This sample has about 110,000 distinct CDR3 sequences, with 9.5% to 13% found just once. V gene TRBV2 combines with J gene TRBJ2-1; no clear D. This receptor was obtained from an adult who was a healthcare worker with PCR-confirmed SARS-CoV-2 infection or an uninfected control (not recorded which). The sequencing input was whole blood. CDR3 nucleotides: TGTGCCAGCAGTGCAAACAATGAGCAGTTCTTC. Translation gives CASSANNEQFF.